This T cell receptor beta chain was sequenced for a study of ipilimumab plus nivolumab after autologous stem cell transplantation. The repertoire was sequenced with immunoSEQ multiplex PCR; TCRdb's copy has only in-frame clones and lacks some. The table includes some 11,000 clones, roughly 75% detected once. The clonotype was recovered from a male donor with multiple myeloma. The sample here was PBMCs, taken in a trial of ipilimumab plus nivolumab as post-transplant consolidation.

The CDR3 protein is CASSPTSGAHNEQFF. For the CDR3, the DNA is TGCGCCAGCAGCCCTACTAGCGGGGCGCACAATGAGCAGTTCTTC. The chain carries TRBV4-1 and TRBJ2-1, with TRBD2 matching 10 bases. Germline CDR1 reads MGHRA; CDR2 reads YSYEKL. After removal of 4 bases from V and 5 bases from J, the junction contained 5 bases not matched to a gene. This CDR3 spans 15 amino acids.